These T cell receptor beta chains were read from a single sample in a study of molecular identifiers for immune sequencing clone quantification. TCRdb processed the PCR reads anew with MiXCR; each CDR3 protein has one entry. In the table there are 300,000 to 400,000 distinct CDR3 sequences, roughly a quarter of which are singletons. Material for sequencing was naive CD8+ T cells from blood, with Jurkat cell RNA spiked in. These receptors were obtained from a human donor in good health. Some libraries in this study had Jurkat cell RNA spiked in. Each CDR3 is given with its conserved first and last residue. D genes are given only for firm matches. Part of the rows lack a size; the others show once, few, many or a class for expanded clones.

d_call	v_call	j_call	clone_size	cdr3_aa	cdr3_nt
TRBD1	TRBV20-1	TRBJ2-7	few	CSARTGGNYEQYF	TGCAGTGCCAGGACAGGGGGGAACTACGAGCAGTACTTC
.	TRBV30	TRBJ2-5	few	CAWSDWAGKTQYF	TGTGCCTGGAGTGATTGGGCCGGCAAGACCCAGTACTTC
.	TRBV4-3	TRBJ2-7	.	CASSQDRGPNSYAQYF	TGCGCCAGCAGCCAAGATCGGGGACCGAACTCCTACGCGCAGTACTTC
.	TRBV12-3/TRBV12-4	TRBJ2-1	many	CASSLVVNEQFF	TGTGCCAGCAGTTTAGTAGTGAATGAGCAGTTCTTC
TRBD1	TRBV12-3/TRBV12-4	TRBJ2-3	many	CASSSRTGGGDTQYF	TGTGCCAGCAGTTCCCGGACAGGGGGCGGGGATACGCAGTATTTT
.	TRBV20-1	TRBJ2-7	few	CSARLPSHYEQYF	TGCAGTGCTAGACTCCCCTCCCATTACGAGCAGTACTTC
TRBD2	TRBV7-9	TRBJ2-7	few	CASSSAGTSGHEQYF	TGTGCCAGCAGCTCGGCCGGGACTAGCGGCCACGAGCAGTACTTC
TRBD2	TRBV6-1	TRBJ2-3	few	CASSARLALGGTDTQYF	TGTGCCAGCAGTGCCCGACTAGCTCTAGGTGGAACAGATACGCAGTATTTT
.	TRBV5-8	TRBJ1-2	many	CASSWSRGLKANYGYTF	TGTGCCAGCAGCTGGTCCAGGGGCTTAAAAGCTAACTATGGCTACACCTTC
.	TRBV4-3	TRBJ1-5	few	CASSQDPYSNQPQHF	TGCGCCAGCAGCCAAGACCCCTATAGCAATCAGCCCCAGCATTTT
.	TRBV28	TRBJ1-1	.	CASARHQGRAMNTEAFF	TGTGCCAGCGCCCGCCACCAGGGCCGAGCCATGAACACTGAAGCTTTCTTT
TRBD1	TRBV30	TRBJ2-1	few	CAGGQGGEQFF	TGTGCCGGGGGACAGGGAGGCGAGCAGTTCTTC
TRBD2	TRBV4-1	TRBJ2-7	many	CASSQALSGGVYEQYF	TGCGCCAGCAGCCAAGCTCTTAGCGGGGGAGTGTACGAGCAGTACTTC
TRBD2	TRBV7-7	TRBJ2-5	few	CASSFGLAGARETQYF	TGTGCCAGCAGCTTCGGACTAGCGGGGGCCAGGGAGACCCAGTACTTC
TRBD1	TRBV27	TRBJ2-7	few	CASSGPGTVAGYEQYF	TGTGCCAGCAGTGGTCCCGGGACAGTAGCTGGCTACGAGCAGTACTTC
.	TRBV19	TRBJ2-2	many	CASTLGAGELFF	TGTGCCAGTACCCTGGGCGCCGGGGAGCTGTTTTTT
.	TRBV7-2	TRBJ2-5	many	CASSLGTSLNKETQYF	TGTGCCAGCAGCTTAGGTACTAGTCTTAATAAAGAGACCCAGTACTTC
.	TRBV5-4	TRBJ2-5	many	CASSPGGAIGEETQYF	TGTGCCAGCAGCCCCGGTGGGGCTATCGGGGAAGAGACCCAGTACTTC
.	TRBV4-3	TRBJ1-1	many	CASSQGIRTSQTEAFF	TGCGCCAGCAGCCAAGGTATAAGGACCTCCCAAACTGAAGCTTTCTTT
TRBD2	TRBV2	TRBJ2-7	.	CASYAEREGRFEQYF	TGTGCCAGCTACGCTGAGCGGGAGGGCCGGTTCGAGCAGTACTTC
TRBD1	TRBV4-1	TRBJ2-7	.	CASSQGHRGLDEQYF	TGCGCCAGCAGCCAGGGCCACAGGGGGCTTGACGAGCAGTACTTC
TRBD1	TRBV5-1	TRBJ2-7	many	CASSTGQYEQYF	TGCGCCAGCAGCACGGGACAGTACGAGCAGTACTTC
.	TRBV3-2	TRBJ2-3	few	CASSQDVAGIRTDTQYF	TGTGCCAGCAGCCAAGACGTAGCGGGGATACGCACAGATACGCAGTATTTT
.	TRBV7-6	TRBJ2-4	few	CASSPEGGRRGTKNIQYF	TGTGCCAGCAGCCCTGAGGGAGGCAGGAGAGGGACCAAAAACATTCAGTACTTC
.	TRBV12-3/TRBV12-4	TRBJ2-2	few	CASSLLGSGAGELFF	TGTGCCAGCAGTTTATTGGGGTCCGGTGCCGGGGAGCTGTTTTTT
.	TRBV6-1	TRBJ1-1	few	CASSTLAGGIMNTEAFF	TGTGCCAGCAGTACCCTCGCCGGGGGGATAATGAACACTGAAGCTTTCTTT
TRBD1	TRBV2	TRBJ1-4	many	CASSENRGLATNEKLFF	TGTGCCAGCAGTGAAAACAGGGGATTAGCAACTAATGAAAAACTGTTTTTT
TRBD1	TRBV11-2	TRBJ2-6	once	CASSRGAGGSGANVLTF	TGTGCCAGCAGCAGAGGGGCAGGGGGCTCTGGGGCCAACGTCCTGACTTTC
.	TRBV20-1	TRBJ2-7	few	CSARDRRRSSYEQYF	TGCAGTGCTAGAGATCGTCGCAGAAGCTCCTACGAGCAGTACTTC
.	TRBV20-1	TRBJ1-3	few	CSARWLGGPHSGNTIYF	TGCAGTGCTAGATGGCTCGGGGGGCCCCACTCTGGAAACACCATATATTTT
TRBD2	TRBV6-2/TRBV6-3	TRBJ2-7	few	CASSYLPGGFYEQYF	TGTGCCAGCAGTTACTTGCCGGGAGGATTCTACGAGCAGTACTTC
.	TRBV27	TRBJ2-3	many	CASSRLKDTQYF	TGTGCCAGCAGTCGCCTTAAGGATACGCAGTATTTT
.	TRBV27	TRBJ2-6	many	CASSSPGPRSGANVLTF	TGTGCCAGCAGTTCCCCCGGGCCCCGCTCTGGGGCCAACGTCCTGACTTTC
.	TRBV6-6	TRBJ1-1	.	CASSYTVRVMTEAFF	TGTGCCAGCAGTTACACGGTCAGGGTGATGACTGAAGCTTTCTTT
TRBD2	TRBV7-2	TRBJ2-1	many	CASSLGLKREPGQFF	TGTGCCAGCAGCTTAGGACTAAAGCGGGAGCCCGGGCAGTTCTTC
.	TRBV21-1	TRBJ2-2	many	CASSNSTGELFF	TGTGCCAGCAGCAATTCCACCGGGGAGCTGTTTTTT
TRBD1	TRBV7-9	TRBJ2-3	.	CASSFTAGGLTDTQYF	TGTGCCAGCAGCTTTACTGCAGGGGGTTTAACAGATACGCAGTATTTT
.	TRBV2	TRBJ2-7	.	CASKGRPHEQYF	TGTGCCAGCAAGGGCAGGCCCCACGAGCAGTACTTC
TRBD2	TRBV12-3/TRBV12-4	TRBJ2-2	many	CASSRAGGRTGELFF	TGTGCCAGCAGCCGAGCGGGAGGGAGAACCGGGGAGCTGTTTTTT
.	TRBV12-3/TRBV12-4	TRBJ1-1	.	CVSRESLDTEAFF	TGTGTCAGCAGAGAATCTCTGGACACTGAAGCTTTCTTT
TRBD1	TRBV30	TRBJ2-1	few	CAWRDRGTYNEQFF	TGTGCCTGGAGAGACAGGGGGACCTACAATGAGCAGTTCTTC
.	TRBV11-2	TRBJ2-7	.	CASSLGGALSYEQYF	TGTGCCAGCAGCTTAGGGGGGGCCCTCTCCTACGAGCAGTACTTC
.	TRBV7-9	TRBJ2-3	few	CASSLAVGSPSTDTQYF	TGTGCCAGCAGCTTAGCGGTGGGTTCACCTAGCACAGATACGCAGTATTTT
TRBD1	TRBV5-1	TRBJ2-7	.	CASSLRQGASASYEQCF	TGCGCCAGCAGCTTGCGACAGGGGGCTTCGGCCTCCTACGAGCAGTGCTTC
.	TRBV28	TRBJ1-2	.	CASSLSGALYGYTF	TGTGCCAGCAGTTTATCCGGGGCCCTATATGGCTACACCTTC
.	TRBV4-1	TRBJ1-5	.	CASSQDSYNQPQHF	TGCGCCAGCAGCCAAGACAGTTACAATCAGCCCCAGCATTTT
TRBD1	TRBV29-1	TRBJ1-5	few	CSVGPRQGARISRPQHF	TGCAGCGTTGGACCTAGACAGGGGGCGAGGATTTCGCGGCCCCAGCATTTT
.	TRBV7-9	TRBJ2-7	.	CASSLGSTPYEQYF	TGTGCCAGCAGCTTAGGCAGCACCCCCTACGAGCAGTACTTC
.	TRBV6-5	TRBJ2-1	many	CASRPPDYNEQFF	TGTGCCAGCAGGCCTCCGGACTACAATGAGCAGTTCTTC
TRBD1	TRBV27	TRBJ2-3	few	CASSLSRAGTGATDTQYF	TGTGCCAGCAGTTTATCGCGGGCCGGAACAGGGGCCACAGATACGCAGTATTTT
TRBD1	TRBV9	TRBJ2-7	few	CASSVVGTGGPYEQYF	TGTGCCAGCAGCGTAGTTGGGACAGGGGGGCCCTACGAGCAGTACTTC
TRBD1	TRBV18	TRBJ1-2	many	CASPSPQGYGYTF	TGTGCCAGCCCCTCCCCACAGGGGTATGGCTACACCTTC
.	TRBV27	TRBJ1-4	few	CASRDIMGIELFF	TGTGCCAGCCGGGACATAATGGGAATTGAACTGTTTTTT
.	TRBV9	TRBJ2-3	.	CASSPEDPGGTDTQYF	TGTGCCAGCAGCCCCGAGGACCCGGGAGGCACAGATACGCAGTATTTT
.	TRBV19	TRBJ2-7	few	CASSIDFGGLTYEQYF	TGTGCCAGTAGTATAGATTTTGGCGGACTGACCTACGAGCAGTACTTC
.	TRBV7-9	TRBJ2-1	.	CAGSLTGNYNEQFF	TGTGCCGGCAGCTTAACAGGGAACTACAATGAGCAGTTCTTC
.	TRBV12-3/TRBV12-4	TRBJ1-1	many	CASSPTSGTEAFF	TGTGCCAGCAGTCCCACCTCTGGGACTGAAGCTTTCTTT